The rows below give T cell receptor beta chains drawn from one sample of a study of blood T cell repertoires in COVID-19. Only in-frame clones appear in the TCRdb table, and some are missing; sequencing was by immunoSEQ multiplex PCR. This sample yields approximately 230,000 clones, of which about 93% are seen a single time; less than 2.5% belongs to the top ten. Material: PBMCs or T cells enriched from blood (not recorded which). The source of these receptors is a woman aged 18-29 years who had recovered from COVID-19. CDR3s include the opening cysteine and the closing phenylalanine or tryptophan. Fields, in order: D gene, J gene, V gene, CDR3 protein, CDR3 DNA. D genes are given only for firm matches.

>TRBD1|TRBJ2-5|TRBV9
CASSGLRLTGGLETQYF
TGTGCCAGCAGCGGACTAAGATTGACAGGGGGCTTGGAGACCCAGTACTTC
>-|TRBJ1-6|TRBV4-1
CASSQDRGAGTIVNSPLHF
TGCGCCAGCAGCCAAGATCGAGGTGCGGGAACTATCGTAAATTCACCCCTCCACTTT
>TRBD2|TRBJ2-7|TRBV11-2
CASGSSGSEQYF
TGTGCCAGCGGGTCTAGCGGGAGCGAGCAGTACTTC
>-|TRBJ1-2|TRBV12-2
CASRLEVRTGGGYTF
TGTGCAAGTCGCTTAGAAGTTAGGACAGGGGGTGGCTACACCTTC
>TRBD1|TRBJ1-2|TRBV27
CASAVGQKYGYTF
TGTGCCAGCGCCGTGGGACAGAAATATGGCTACACCTTC
>-|TRBJ1-3|TRBV4-1
CASSQEVSHFSGNTIYF
TGCGCCAGCAGCCAAGAGGTGTCGCACTTCTCTGGAAACACCATATATTTT
>TRBD1|TRBJ1-4|TRBV9
CASSHPGQGSPDEKLFF
TGTGCCAGCAGCCACCCGGGACAGGGATCGCCGGATGAAAAACTGTTTTTT
>-|TRBJ1-5|TRBV20-1
CSASVPGDQPQHF
TGCAGTGCTAGTGTGCCAGGGGATCAGCCCCAGCATTTT
>TRBD1|TRBJ2-7|TRBV18
CASSPRQGAVDEQYF
TGTGCCAGCTCACCCCGACAGGGGGCGGTCGACGAGCAGTACTTC
>TRBD2|TRBJ2-1|TRBV10-2
CASSRSGPYNEQFF
TGCGCCAGCAGTCGTAGCGGGCCTTACAATGAGCAGTTCTTC
>-|TRBJ1-4|TRBV25-1
CASSDQRGYEKLFF
TGTGCCAGCAGTGACCAGAGAGGATATGAAAAACTGTTTTTT
>-|TRBJ1-5|TRBV21-1
CASRYRGGPQHF
TGTGCCAGCAGATACAGGGGAGGGCCCCAGCATTTT
>-|TRBJ1-1|TRBV29-1
CSVQGQNTEAFF
TGCAGCGTACAGGGACAGAACACTGAAGCTTTCTTT
>TRBD1|TRBJ1-1|TRBV28
CAILPGTGIGTEAFF
TGTGCCATCCTCCCCGGGACAGGGATCGGGACTGAAGCTTTCTTT
>TRBD2|TRBJ2-7|TRBV3-1/TRBV3-2
CASSIRLAAYEQYF
TGTGCCAGCAGCATCAGACTAGCCGCCTACGAGCAGTACTTC